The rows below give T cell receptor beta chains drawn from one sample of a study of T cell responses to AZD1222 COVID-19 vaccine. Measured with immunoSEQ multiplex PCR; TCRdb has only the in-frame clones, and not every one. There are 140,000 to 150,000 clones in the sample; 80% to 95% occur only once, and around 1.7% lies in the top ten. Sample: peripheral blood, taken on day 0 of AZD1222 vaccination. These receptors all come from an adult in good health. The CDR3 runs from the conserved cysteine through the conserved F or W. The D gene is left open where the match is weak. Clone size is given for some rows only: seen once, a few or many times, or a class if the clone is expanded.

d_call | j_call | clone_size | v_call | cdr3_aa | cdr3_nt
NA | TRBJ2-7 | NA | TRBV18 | CASSPGRDALREQYF | TGTGCCAGCTCACCAGGCAGGGACGCCCTACGAGAGCAGTACTTC
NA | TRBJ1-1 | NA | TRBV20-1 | CSASPGGTEAFF | TGCAGTGCTAGTCCGGGGGGGACTGAAGCTTTCTTT
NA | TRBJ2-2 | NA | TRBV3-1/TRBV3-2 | CASSQGLAAGELFF | TGTGCCAGCAGCCAGGGCCTGGCCGCCGGGGAGCTGTTTTTT
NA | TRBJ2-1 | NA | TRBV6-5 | CASSYSGAEQFF | TGTGCCAGCAGTTACTCCGGGGCAGAGCAGTTCTTC
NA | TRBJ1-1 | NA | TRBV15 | CATSREENTEAFF | TGTGCCACCAGCAGAGAGGAGAACACTGAAGCTTTCTTT
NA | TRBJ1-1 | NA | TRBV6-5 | CASAGSWITEAFF | TGTGCCTCCGCGGGGTCCTGGATAACTGAAGCTTTCTTT
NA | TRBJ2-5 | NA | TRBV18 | CASSPPGEQTQYF | TGTGCCAGCTCACCACCCGGGGAGCAGACCCAGTACTTC
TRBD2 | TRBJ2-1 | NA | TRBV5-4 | CASSPLALREMVNEQFF | TGTGCCAGCAGCCCCCTGGCGTTGCGGGAGATGGTTAATGAGCAGTTCTTC
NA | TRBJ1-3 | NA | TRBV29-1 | CSVAPTSSGNTIYF | TGCAGCGTTGCGCCGACTAGCTCTGGAAACACCATATATTTT
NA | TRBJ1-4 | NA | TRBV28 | CASSGHREPWGKLFF | TGTGCCAGCAGTGGTCACAGGGAGCCGTGGGGGAAACTGTTTTTT
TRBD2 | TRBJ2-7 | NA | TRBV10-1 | CAIPGRRLAASYEQYF | TGCGCCATCCCGGGCCGCCGACTAGCGGCTTCCTACGAGCAGTACTTC
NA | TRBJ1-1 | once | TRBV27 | CASSLGWGWNGAFF | TGTGCCAGCAGTTTAGGCTGGGGCTGGAATGGGGCTTTCTTT
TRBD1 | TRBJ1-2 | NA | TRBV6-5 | CASSLGGQGVYGYTF | TGTGCCAGCAGCCTAGGGGGACAGGGCGTCTATGGCTACACCTTC
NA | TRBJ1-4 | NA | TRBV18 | CASSPPWDEKLFF | TGTGCCAGCTCACCACCGTGGGATGAAAAACTGTTTTTT